The rows below give T cell receptor beta chains drawn from one sample of a study of control samples from healthy donors and cancer patients. The assay was immunoSEQ multiplex PCR, and TCRdb's table has in-frame clones only and misses some. Of more than 50,000 clones detected, over 75% appear once; the ten largest clones hold roughly 1.2%. The sample was PBMCs. These receptors all stem from a woman in her 50s with colorectal cancer. CDR3s include the opening cysteine and the closing phenylalanine or tryptophan. D genes are given only for firm matches. A clone size is listed for some rows: how often the clone was seen (once, few, many), or a class if it is expanded.

TRBJ2-7 . TRBV15 . TGTGCCACCAGCAGGGGGGAGAACTCCTACGAGCAGTACTTC CATSRGENSYEQYF
TRBJ2-5 . TRBV24-1 . TGTGCCACCAGCCAGGGGTCCACCGGAACCCAGTACTTC CATSQGSTGTQYF
TRBJ1-6 TRBD1 TRBV10-3 . TGTGCCACCGAGCCACACGACAGGGAAGGATCACCCCTCCACTTT CATEPHDREGSPLHF
TRBJ1-5 . TRBV6-5 . TGTGCCAGCGGCCCTAGCAATCAGCCCCAGCATTTT CASGPSNQPQHF
TRBJ1-4 . TRBV10-3 . TGTGCCATCAGTGAGCGCGGTGCAACTAATGAAAAACTGTTTTTT CAISERGATNEKLFF
TRBJ1-1 . TRBV2 . TGTGCCAACCTGAGAGAGGGGAACACTGAAGCTTTCTTT CANLREGNTEAFF
TRBJ2-5 . TRBV11-2 once TGTGCCAGCAGCTTAGAGCGGGGCCAAGAGACCCAGTACTTC CASSLERGQETQYF
TRBJ2-7 . TRBV3-1/TRBV3-2 . TGTGCCAGCAGCCGCGGATGGAGCGAGCAGTACTTC CASSRGWSEQYF
TRBJ2-5 TRBD2 TRBV9 . TGTGCCAGCAGCGTAGGAGCTAGCGGGAGAGAGACCCAGTACTTC CASSVGASGRETQYF
TRBJ1-2 TRBD1 TRBV5-1 . TGCGCCAGCACCGTCGGGACAGGGGATTTCTATGGCTACACCTTC CASTVGTGDFYGYTF
TRBJ1-1 . TRBV28 . TGTGCCAGCAGTTTATGGGTAGGGGGGGACACTGAAGCTTTCTTT CASSLWVGGDTEAFF
TRBJ2-1 TRBD2 TRBV9 . TGTGCCAGCAGCTCAATGGGGACTAGCGGACCATACAATGAGCAGTTCTTC CASSSMGTSGPYNEQFF
TRBJ2-1 . TRBV27 once TGTGCCAGCAGGCCTCGGGGCGGCCCAGCCGAGCAGTTCTTC CASRPRGGPAEQFF
TRBJ2-7 . TRBV20-1 . TGCAGTGCTCGGCAGGGTTACGAGCAGTACTTC CSARQGYEQYF
TRBJ2-7 . TRBV11-2 . TGTGCCAGCAGCCTTGCACCCGAGCAGTACTTC CASSLAPEQYF
TRBJ1-2 TRBD1 TRBV18 . TGTGCCAGCTCAACGAACTACTTAGACAGGGGTGCTGGCTACACCTTC CASSTNYLDRGAGYTF
TRBJ2-5 . TRBV6-5 once TGTGCCAGCAGTTACTCGGACCAAGAGACCCAGTACTTC CASSYSDQETQYF
TRBJ1-1 TRBD1 TRBV9 . TGTGCCAGCAGCGCCCGACAGGGGGCGAGGGCTGAAGCTTTCTTT CASSARQGARAEAFF
TRBJ1-2 TRBD1 TRBV2 . TGTGCCAGCAGTCCCGGGACAGGGCTAGCTAACTATGGCTACACCTTC CASSPGTGLANYGYTF
TRBJ1-4 TRBD1 TRBV28 . TGTGCCAGCAGTTTGGCCGGGACAGCGGGTGAAAAACTGTTTTTT CASSLAGTAGEKLFF
TRBJ2-7 . TRBV5-1 . TGCGCCCGCCGGGGGGCGCAGACCTACGAGCAGTACTTC CARRGAQTYEQYF
TRBJ1-4 . TRBV27 . TGTGCCAGCAGTTCGGGAGCTACAGGAACTAATGAAAAACTGTTTTTT CASSSGATGTNEKLFF
TRBJ1-2 . TRBV7-8 few TGTGCCAGCAGCTTACTAACAGCTAACTATGGCTACACCTTC CASSLLTANYGYTF
TRBJ2-7 . TRBV5-1 . TGCGCCAGCCGCCAGGGCCAGAACTACGAGCAGTACTTC CASRQGQNYEQYF
TRBJ1-6 . TRBV14 . TGTGCCAGCAGCCAAGATCAGGGATACGACCCGAGAAATTCACCCCTCCACTTT CASSQDQGYDPRNSPLHF
TRBJ1-2 TRBD1 TRBV5-1 . TGCGCCAGCAGCCGAAGACAGGGATTTGTCGGCGGCTACACCTTC CASSRRQGFVGGYTF
TRBJ2-3 . TRBV11-2 . TGTGCCAGCAGCCAGGGAACACAGACCGAATTCACAGATACGCAGTATTTT CASSQGTQTEFTDTQYF
TRBJ2-5 . TRBV21-1 . TGTGCCAGCAGCAAAGATCAGGCTTGGGAGACCCAGTACTTC CASSKDQAWETQYF
TRBJ1-2 TRBD1 TRBV7-3 . TGTGCCAGCAGTTCGACAGGGGGCGCGTATGGCTACACCTTC CASSSTGGAYGYTF
TRBJ1-4 . TRBV7-9 . TGTGCCAGCAGCTTAGGGCAGGGGCTGGACAAACTGTTTTTT CASSLGQGLDKLFF
TRBJ2-3 . TRBV29-1 . TGCAGCGTCGGGGCCTGGTCAGATACGCAGTATTTT CSVGAWSDTQYF
TRBJ1-4 . TRBV5-6 . TGTGCCAGCAGCTTGAGGCCGGGTTCTAGAGAAAAACTGTTTTTT CASSLRPGSREKLFF
TRBJ2-2 TRBD2 TRBV11-3 . TGTGCCAGCAGCTTAGGGGGGACTAGCGTGGCCGGGGAGCTGTTTTTT CASSLGGTSVAGELFF
TRBJ2-1 . TRBV10-3 . TGTGCCATCAGTGCTCCCTCGGGGACAACCTACAATGAGCAGTTCTTC CAISAPSGTTYNEQFF
TRBJ1-5 TRBD1 TRBV7-6 . TGTGCCAGCAGCGTCGGTTACAGGGGGCCTAGGGAGCAGCCCCAGCATTTT CASSVGYRGPREQPQHF
TRBJ2-2 TRBD2 TRBV4-1 . TGCGCCAGCAGCCAAGGCGGACTAGCGGGAGTAGGCACCGGGGAGCTGTTTTTT CASSQGGLAGVGTGELFF
TRBJ1-6 . TRBV2 . TGTGCCAGCCTTCTCGAGGTTTCACCCCTCCACTTT CASLLEVSPLHF
TRBJ2-7 . TRBV4-1 . TGCGCCAGCAGCTCAAGGTCTTCCGAGCAGTACTTC CASSSRSSEQYF
TRBJ2-7 . TRBV15 . TGTGCCACCAGCAGATTTCACGGTTCCAGCCTTTACGAGCAGTACTTC CATSRFHGSSLYEQYF
TRBJ1-1 . TRBV10-1 . TGCGCCAGCGCCTCTGCGGGGAACACTGAAGCTTTCTTT CASASAGNTEAFF
TRBJ2-1 TRBD2 TRBV7-9 . TGTGCCAGCAGCTTGACTAGCGGGGGGGTCTATGAGCAGTTCTTC CASSLTSGGVYEQFF
TRBJ1-3 TRBD1 TRBV30 . TGTGCCTGGAGTTCTGGGACAGCCTCTGGAAACACCATATATTTT CAWSSGTASGNTIYF
TRBJ2-5 TRBD2 TRBV5-6 . TGTGCCAGCAGCGGGACTAGCGGGACCCAAGAGACCCAGTACTTC CASSGTSGTQETQYF
TRBJ2-5 . TRBV2 . TGTGCCAGCAGCTCAGAGACCCAGTACTTC CASSSETQYF
TRBJ2-2 TRBD2 TRBV5-1 . TGCGCCAGCAGCTTTTCCCGGGCTAGCGGGAGGGTCGGCACCGGGGAGCTGTTTTTT CASSFSRASGRVGTGELFF
TRBJ2-2 . TRBV5-1 . TGCGCCAGCAGCGGCGGGACTCCAGACACCGGGGAGCTGTTTTTT CASSGGTPDTGELFF
TRBJ1-1 TRBD1 TRBV19 . TGTGCCAGTAGTAGACAGGGGAGCACTGAAGCTTTCTTT CASSRQGSTEAFF
TRBJ1-1 TRBD1 TRBV5-1 . TGCGCCAGCAGCTCGACAGGGTGGATGAACACTGAAGCTTTCTTT CASSSTGWMNTEAFF
TRBJ1-4 . TRBV5-1 . TGCGCCAGCAGCACGGGACGGACTTTGAGTGATGAAAAACTGTTTTTT CASSTGRTLSDEKLFF
TRBJ2-1 . TRBV5-1 . TGCGCCAGCAGCTTGGTGGCGGGGAACGGAAATGAGCAGTTCTTC CASSLVAGNGNEQFF
TRBJ2-3 . TRBV28 . TGTGCCAGCAGTTGGGGTCCAGATACGCAGTATTTT CASSWGPDTQYF
TRBJ1-5 . TRBV30 once TGTGCCTGGAGTGGGAGGTTCACTAGCAATCAGCCCCAGCATTTT CAWSGRFTSNQPQHF
TRBJ2-3 . TRBV7-7 . TGTGCTAGCAGCATGGGAAGGGGCACAGATACGCAGTATTTT CASSMGRGTDTQYF
TRBJ1-4 TRBD1 TRBV15 few TGTGCCACCAGCAGCTTACAGGGGCGAGGGGAAAAACTGTTTTTT CATSSLQGRGEKLFF
TRBJ1-1 . TRBV6-1 . TGTGCCAGCAGTGAAGGGAACACTGAAGCTTTCTTT CASSEGNTEAFF